This is a list of T cell receptor beta chains from one sample in a study of blood T cell repertoires in COVID-19. The protocol was immunoSEQ multiplex PCR, while the TCRdb copy is restricted to in-frame clones and leaves out a portion. The sample contains approximately 300,000 clones, 70% to 90% of which appear only once. Input material: peripheral blood. Receptors were obtained from a woman between 50 and 59 years old with active or convalescent COVID-19. The CDR3 runs from the conserved cysteine through the conserved F or W. A D gene is named only where the DNA matches it firmly. Rows give clone size only sometimes, using once, few, many, or a class for an expanded clone.

V	J	size	D	DNA	CDR3
TRBV5-1	TRBJ2-1	.	.	TGCGCCAGCAGCTCGTCGGGTGAGCAGTTCTTC	CASSSSGEQFF
TRBV15	TRBJ1-4	.	TRBD1	TGTGCCACCAGCAGAGGACAGGGGCTAAATGAAAAACTGTTTTTT	CATSRGQGLNEKLFF
TRBV4-3	TRBJ2-1	.	TRBD2	TGCGCCAGCAGCCAAGTAGGACTAGCGGACAATGAGCAGTTCTTC	CASSQVGLADNEQFF
TRBV5-4	TRBJ2-7	.	.	TGTGCCAGCAGCTTAGCGATCTCCTACGAGCAGTACTTC	CASSLAISYEQYF
TRBV14	TRBJ1-2	.	TRBD1	TGTGCCAGCAGCCGTGACCGACAGGGAGTAAATGGCTACACCTTC	CASSRDRQGVNGYTF
TRBV4-1	TRBJ2-7	once	TRBD1	TGCGCCAGCAGCCAAGAGACAGGGATAAGCTACGAGCAGTACTTC	CASSQETGISYEQYF
TRBV19	TRBJ1-1	.	TRBD1	TGTGCCAGTAGTATTCGGGACAGTCCCCTCCCCATGAACACTGAAGCTTTCTTT	CASSIRDSPLPMNTEAFF
TRBV6-2/TRBV6-3	TRBJ2-1	.	TRBD1	TGTGCCAGCAGTTACGGGGGGACAGGGGTCTACAATGAGCAGTTCTTC	CASSYGGTGVYNEQFF
TRBV9	TRBJ1-2	.	.	TGTGCCAGCAGCGTAGAGAGCCGGGTTGCTAACTATGGCTACACCTTC	CASSVESRVANYGYTF
TRBV7-8	TRBJ2-7	.	TRBD1	TGTGCCAGCAGCCGGGACAGGGGATGGGAGCAGTACTTC	CASSRDRGWEQYF
TRBV15	TRBJ2-7	once	.	TGTGCCACCAGCAGAGAAAGGGGACTCTACGAGCAGTACTTC	CATSRERGLYEQYF
TRBV27	TRBJ1-5	.	TRBD1	TGTGCCAGCAGTCCCTTTGACAGGGAAGATGGCAATCAGCCCCAGCATTTT	CASSPFDREDGNQPQHF
TRBV6-2/TRBV6-3	TRBJ1-1	.	.	TGTGCCAGCAGTTCACCAACAGGCCCCTCTGAAGCTTTCTTT	CASSSPTGPSEAFF
TRBV12-3/TRBV12-4	TRBJ2-1	.	.	TGTGCCAGCAGTTTAGGGGGGGACGATGAGCAGTTCTTC	CASSLGGDDEQFF
TRBV29-1	TRBJ2-1	.	TRBD2	TGCAGCGTTCAGAAGCCCAGCGGGGGTAGCTCCTACAATGAGCAGTTCTTC	CSVQKPSGGSSYNEQFF
TRBV9	TRBJ1-1	.	.	TGTGCCAGCAGCAACCCAGGGGTTCACACTGAAGCTTTCTTT	CASSNPGVHTEAFF
TRBV11-2	TRBJ2-1	.	.	TGTGCCAGCAGCTCTAGTATTGAGCAGTTCTTC	CASSSSIEQFF
TRBV7-9	TRBJ2-3	.	TRBD1	TGTGCCAGCAGCTCATCCGGGACAGGGGCAGATACGCAGTATTTT	CASSSSGTGADTQYF
TRBV7-3	TRBJ2-2	.	.	TGTGCCAGCAGCTTATTAGCGACCGGGGAGCTGTTTTTT	CASSLLATGELFF
TRBV7-2	TRBJ1-5	.	.	TGTGCCAGCAGCTGGGGAGGAGGGCCCCAGCATTTT	CASSWGGGPQHF
TRBV5-4	TRBJ2-1	.	.	TGTGCCAGCAGCCGGCGGGACCCCTACAATGAGCAGTTCTTC	CASSRRDPYNEQFF
TRBV18	TRBJ2-4	.	.	TGTGCCAGCTCACCGATGGGACTCTACAGAAAGGACATTCAGTACTTC	CASSPMGLYRKDIQYF
TRBV4-3	TRBJ1-1	.	.	TGCGCCAGCAGCCAAGATACAAACACTGAAGCTTTCTTT	CASSQDTNTEAFF
TRBV7-6	TRBJ1-1	.	TRBD1	TGTGCCAGCAATCCGACAGGGATGAACACTGAAGCTTTCTTT	CASNPTGMNTEAFF
TRBV6-5	TRBJ2-3	.	TRBD2	TGTGCCAGCCGGGTTTGGACTAGCGGTAATACGCAGTATTTT	CASRVWTSGNTQYF
TRBV6-1	TRBJ1-5	.	TRBD1	TGTGCCAGCAGTGAAGCGCATTGGACAGGGGATCAGCCCCAGCATTTT	CASSEAHWTGDQPQHF
TRBV6-2/TRBV6-3	TRBJ1-6	.	TRBD1	TGTGCCAGCAGTTACCCCCGGGCAGGGGGAAATTCACCCCTCCACTTT	CASSYPRAGGNSPLHF
TRBV27	TRBJ1-4	.	TRBD1	TGTGCCAGCAGTTTAATGGGCCGGGACAGGGGGCCTTCAAATGAAAAACTGTTTTTT	CASSLMGRDRGPSNEKLFF
TRBV5-1	TRBJ2-7	.	.	TGCGCCAGCGCTTACCGGGATACTGGAACCTACGAGCAGTACTTC	CASAYRDTGTYEQYF
TRBV14	TRBJ2-1	few	TRBD2	TGTGCCAGCAGCCGAGGACTAGGGACTAGCGGGAGTGTCCACAATGAGCAGTTCTTC	CASSRGLGTSGSVHNEQFF
TRBV7-3	TRBJ1-1	few	TRBD1	TGTGCCAGCTTATTGCAGGGGGGTCTCCTGAACACTGAAGCTTTCTTT	CASLLQGGLLNTEAFF
TRBV13	TRBJ2-7	.	TRBD2	TGTGCCAGCAGCCGGAGACTAGCGGGGGGGCGTATCAACGAGCAGTACTTC	CASSRRLAGGRINEQYF
TRBV19	TRBJ1-5	.	TRBD1	TGTGCCAGTAATACAGGGGGCGGAAGCAATCAGCCCCAGCATTTT	CASNTGGGSNQPQHF
TRBV7-6	TRBJ2-7	.	TRBD2	TGTGCCAGCAGCTCCCCGGGACTAACCTACGAGCAGTACTTC	CASSSPGLTYEQYF
TRBV20-1	TRBJ2-1	.	TRBD2	TGCAGTGCTAGTCCCTCGCAACTAGCGGGATACAGGGGCCACAATGAGCAGTTCTTC	CSASPSQLAGYRGHNEQFF
TRBV4-2	TRBJ2-1	.	TRBD2	TGTGCCAGCAGCCACCTAGCGGGAGCCAATGAGCAGTTCTTC	CASSHLAGANEQFF
TRBV19	TRBJ1-1	.	.	TGTGCCAGTAGTATTGGAGTGCCGGACACTGAAGCTTTCTTT	CASSIGVPDTEAFF
TRBV15	TRBJ1-1	.	.	TGTGCCACCAGCAGAGACGCATTCGGGGTTTCGCAATCGGCTTTCTTT	CATSRDAFGVSQSAFF
TRBV9	TRBJ1-1	.	.	TGTGCCAGCAGCGTAGACCCCGGGGGCACTGAAGCTTTCTTT	CASSVDPGGTEAFF
TRBV7-2	TRBJ2-7	.	TRBD2	TGTGCCAGCAGCTCTGGCCTAGCGGGAAGATACGAGCAGTACTTC	CASSSGLAGRYEQYF
TRBV28	TRBJ2-1	.	TRBD2	TGTGCCAGCAGTTTAACCGGGACTAGCGGGGCCAATGAGCAGTTCTTC	CASSLTGTSGANEQFF
TRBV30	TRBJ1-3	.	.	TGTGCCTGGAGCAGAGGGGGTGTAGGTGGGGACACCATATATTTT	CAWSRGGVGGDTIYF
TRBV15	TRBJ1-1	.	TRBD1	TGTGCCACCAGCAGAGACGGACAGGGAGACGCTGAAGCTTTCTTT	CATSRDGQGDAEAFF
TRBV5-1	TRBJ2-1	.	TRBD2	TGCGCCAGCCGATACAAACTAGCGGGTTACAATGAGCAGTTCTTC	CASRYKLAGYNEQFF
TRBV7-2	TRBJ2-7	.	TRBD2	TGTGCCAGCAGCTTAGTAGCGGGGGGAGGGGACGAGCAGTACTTC	CASSLVAGGGDEQYF
TRBV4-3	TRBJ1-4	.	.	TGCGCCAGCAGCCAAGTATACGAGCGGGATGAAAAACTGTTTTTT	CASSQVYERDEKLFF
TRBV6-5	TRBJ2-2	.	.	TGTGCCAGCACGCGAGGGCTACCGAACACCGGGGAGCTGTTTTTT	CASTRGLPNTGELFF
TRBV7-3	TRBJ1-2	.	TRBD1	TGTGCCAGCAGCTTAAAAAGGGCAAGGAGATCGGGTCGGATTACAGGGGTTGACTATGGCTACACCTTC	CASSLKRARRSGRITGVDYGYTF
TRBV18	TRBJ1-2	.	.	TGTGCCAGCTCACGGGGGGGCGCGAACTATGGCTACACCTTC	CASSRGGANYGYTF
TRBV6-5	TRBJ2-1	.	.	TGTGCCAGCAGTTACTCCCCTCGGGACACACATGAGCAGTTCTTC	CASSYSPRDTHEQFF
TRBV7-9	TRBJ1-2	few	TRBD1	TGTGCCAGCAGCTTTGGGACAGGGGGCAGCTATGGCTACACCTTC	CASSFGTGGSYGYTF
TRBV10-3	TRBJ2-3	.	.	TGTGCCATCAGGGCGGTGGAGAGCACAGATACGCAGTATTTT	CAIRAVESTDTQYF
TRBV5-4	TRBJ1-2	.	.	TGTGCCAGCAGCTTGTCAACAGGAGGGATGCATGGCTACACCTTC	CASSLSTGGMHGYTF
TRBV6-4	TRBJ2-2	.	.	TGTGCCAGCAGTGACACCCCTAGCAGTACCGGGGAGCTGTTTTTT	CASSDTPSSTGELFF
TRBV6-5	TRBJ2-5	.	TRBD2	TGTGCCAGCGCCGGGACCAGCGGGGTTCAAGAGACCCAGTACTTC	CASAGTSGVQETQYF